Listed below are T cell receptor beta chains from one sample, sequenced in a study of cytomegalovirus exposure and HLA in healthy donors. Sequencing was performed with immunoSEQ multiplex PCR; in TCRdb, only in-frame clones are kept and a portion is missing. The data show about 130,000 clones, around 80% seen once. Sequencing used PBMCs. These TCRs come from a man aged 50-60 years in good health and CMV-seronegative. The CDR3 runs from the conserved cysteine through the conserved F or W. Each record gives: CDR3 protein, V gene.

cdr3_aa: CAISESRNLYEQYF; v_call: TRBV10-3
cdr3_aa: CASSPWTGPDQPQHF; v_call: TRBV5-1
cdr3_aa: CASSHTTGEVYEQYF; v_call: TRBV5-1
cdr3_aa: CASSLTSGSPQYF; v_call: TRBV6-5
cdr3_aa: CASSRNRVWTYNEQFF; v_call: TRBV4-2
cdr3_aa: CAWSSGVEQYF; v_call: TRBV30
cdr3_aa: CASSHGQGGTQYF; v_call: TRBV5-1
cdr3_aa: CASSIPGGAYEQYF; v_call: TRBV19
cdr3_aa: CASSPLRGTSYEQYF; v_call: TRBV6-5
cdr3_aa: CASSKHTGTDTEAFF; v_call: TRBV6-5
cdr3_aa: CASSTSGEYNEQFF; v_call: TRBV11-3
cdr3_aa: CASSLVRGEQYF; v_call: TRBV5-6
cdr3_aa: CASSLEGRGQYF; v_call: TRBV5-1
cdr3_aa: CASSLRAGTNSGANVLTF; v_call: TRBV5-1
cdr3_aa: CASSQNPGQGVFGYGYTF; v_call: TRBV9
cdr3_aa: CASSMAGQPYNEQFF; v_call: TRBV19
cdr3_aa: CASSQVPGLAGGNPTRETQYF; v_call: TRBV4-1
cdr3_aa: CASRLQDNQPQHF; v_call: TRBV6-5
cdr3_aa: CASSRTGGRETQYF; v_call: TRBV6-5
cdr3_aa: CAWRGATSGFTQYF; v_call: TRBV30